This entry lists 15 T cell receptor beta chains sequenced from one sample in a study of shared clonotypes between healthy human individuals (dated by TCRdb to 2018 to 2021). Receptor libraries were prepared by the immunoSEQ multiplex PCR assay. Imported from immuneACCESS, the table was reduced by TCRdb to in-frame sequences with V and J called. These copies leave out some clones; in studies compared against another copy, an unresolved V gene accounts for under half, and the cause of the remainder is not known. The sample contains roughly 2 million clones, over 85% of them found a single time. The top ten hold 0.9% to 1.3% of the sample. CD8 naive samples were CD45RO-negative cells positively selected for CCR7, giving a CD45RA+CCR7+ population that excluded TemRA cells. The source material was naive CD8+ T cells sorted from blood. The cell subset or site label here, explained by the study, means: CD45RA+CCR7+. These receptors were obtained from a young man in good health.

The chain has TRBV28 and TRBJ2-1; no clear D gene. The CDR3 is made up of 12 amino acids. The V end was cut by 3 bases, the J end by 9 bases, with 9 bases between. Germline assignment: CDR1 MDHEN and CDR2 SYDVKM. Here the CDR3 reads CASSFRPSEQFF. As DNA, the CDR3 is TGTGCCAGCAGTTTTCGACCCTCTGAGCAGTTCTTC.

The CDR3 coding sequence is TGTGCCTGGGAAAAAAGCGTCCCAGGGGAGCAGTACTTC. This translates into CAWEKSVPGEQYF. This chain connects TRBV30 to TRBJ2-7, with D perhaps TRBD1 (5 bases). V was clipped by 5 bases and J by 7 bases, with 18 bases between them. Germline V gene data show CDR1 as GTSNPN and CDR2 as SVGIG (reference sequence). This CDR3 is 13 amino acids long.

The J gene is TRBJ1-2, the V gene TRBV5-4; no reliable D call. CDR3 length: 14 residues. CDR1 and CDR2 (germline): SGHNT, YYREEE (reference sequence). Trimming pared 2 bases from V and 3 bases from J, leaving 11 bases between. The CDR3, as DNA: TGTGCCAGCAGCTTCCAGTCCAGTGACTATGGCTACACCTTC. This codes for CASSFQSSDYGYTF.

The CDR3 DNA reads as TGTGCCAGCAGCTCCACCCGGGGGGGCCCGTACGAGCAGTACTTC. It yields the protein CASSSTRGGPYEQYF. The V gene is TRBV13, the J gene TRBJ2-7; 8 bases are a match to TRBD2. The germline CDR1 and CDR2 sequences are PRHDT and FYEKMQ (reference sequence). V was clipped by 4 bases and J by 4 bases; unmatched bases: 9. CDR3 size: 15 residues.

The chain couples TRBV25-1 to TRBJ1-2; 7 bases are a match to TRBD1. The CDR3 extends over 14 amino acids. CDR1 and CDR2 from the germline V gene are MGHDK and SYGVNS. V shed 1 base and J 4 bases; nucleotides not matched to a gene: 3. In DNA form, the CDR3 reads TGTGCCAGCAGTGAATTTGGGACAGCCTATGGCTACACCTTC. This translates into CASSEFGTAYGYTF.

This chain connects TRBV7-3 to TRBJ2-2; D is undetermined. The germline V gene encodes CDR1 SGHTA and CDR2 FQGTGA. This CDR3 is built from 15 residues. V was pared by 2 bases and J by 4 bases, with 11 bases between. The CDR3 region has the DNA TGTGCCAGCAGCTTATTTGCTAGTCCCACCGGGGAGCTGTTTTTT. Translation gives CASSLFASPTGELFF.

This chain connects TRBV13 to TRBJ1-2; D is ambiguous. The CDR3 is made up of 11 amino acids. Germline-derived CDR1 and CDR2 are PRHDT and FYEKMQ (reference sequence). The ends were cut back, 8 bases at V and 8 bases at J, with 12 bases in the middle. The chain's CDR3 is CASGPQGGYTF. CDR3 DNA sequence: TGTGCCAGCGGCCCCCAAGGGGGCTACACCTTC.

This rearrangement joins TRBV11-2 to TRBJ1-3, with D possibly matching TRBD1 (6 bases). Per germline, CDR1 SGHAT and CDR2 FQNNGV. The V gene lost 6 bases and the J gene lost 0 bases, with 12 bases spanning the gap. The CDR3 runs 15 residues. Here the CDR3 DNA reads TGTGCCAGCAGGGCTGGACAGTCCTCTGGAAACACCATATATTTT. Translation gives CASRAGQSSGNTIYF.

The rearrangement joins TRBV5-4 to TRBJ1-4; D gene unclear. Germline CDR1 reads SGHNT; CDR2 reads YYREEE (reference sequence). V lost 4 bases, J lost 3 bases, and 10 bases lay in between. This CDR3 contains 14 residues. For the CDR3, the DNA is TGTGCCAGCAGCCCCGGGCCGGCTAATGAAAAACTGTTTTTT. It encodes CASSPGPANEKLFF. Drawing the rest from reference TRBV5-4 and TRBJ1-4, the complete variable domain is ETGVTQSPTHLIKTRGQQVTLRCSSQSGHNTVSWYQQALGQGPQFIFQYYREEENGRGNFPPRFSGLQFPNYSSELNVNALELDDSALYLCASSPGPANEKLFFGSGTQLSVL.

This rearrangement joins TRBV4-2 to TRBJ1-2, with 7 bases lining up with TRBD1. Trimming at V came to 2 bases and at J to 8 bases, leaving 2 bases not matched to a gene. The length of the CDR3 is 12 residues. Germline values: CDR1 LGHNA, CDR2 YNFKEQ. This CDR3 reads CASSQTGEGYTF. CDR3 coding DNA: TGTGCCAGCAGCCAAACAGGGGAAGGCTACACCTTC.

Concerning this clone: The identical CDR3 is also encoded by other nucleotide sequences in the sample. The rearrangement links TRBV5-1 to TRBJ2-2; 7 nucleotides agree with TRBD1. Per the germline V gene, CDR1 is SGHRS and CDR2 is YFSETQ. Germline trimming cut 5 bases from V and 4 bases from J; bases unmatched to any gene: 5. The CDR3 totals 14 residues. This chain's CDR3 is CASSFDRATGELFF. CDR3 in DNA: TGCGCCAGCAGTTTTGACAGGGCCACCGGGGAGCTGTTTTTT.

V gene TRBV27 combines with J gene TRBJ2-7; D may be TRBD2 (5 bases). Trimming cost V 3 bases and J 0 bases, with 15 bases left between them. The CDR3 spans 16 residues. Germline values: CDR1 MNHEY, CDR2 SMNVEV (reference sequence). The CDR3, as DNA: TGTGCCAGCAGTTTTGGTGCCGGGGAAGCCTCCTACGAGCAGTACTTC. It specifies CASSFGAGEASYEQYF.

The chain joins TRBV5-6 to TRBJ2-7; D is unclear. This CDR3 spans 15 amino acids. Germline CDR1 is SGHDT and CDR2 is YYEEEE. Trimming stripped 0 bases from V and 2 bases from J, with 12 bases between. As DNA, the CDR3 is TGTGCCAGCAGCTTGGCCGGCGGAATGACCTACGAGCAGTACTTC. It codes for CASSLAGGMTYEQYF.

The CDR3 is CASSEVGLGTQYF. Here the CDR3 DNA reads TGTGCCAGCAGTGAGGTCGGGTTGGGGACCCAGTACTTC. The chain uses TRBV6-5 and TRBJ2-5; no clear D. The CDR3 has 13 amino acids. Between the trimmed V and J ends, which lost 5 bases and 7 bases, there was a span of 14 bases. In germline, CDR1 is MNHEY, CDR2 SVGAGI.

V usage is TRBV10-3 and J usage is TRBJ1-6, with D possibly matching TRBD1 (6 bases). The V and J ends lost 3 bases and 7 bases respectively, with 16 bases between them. There are 16 residues in the CDR3. Germline loops: CDR1 ENHRY, CDR2 SYGVKD. CDR3 in DNA: TGTGCCATCAGTGACGTGGGGGCTGTCTCCAATTCACCCCTCCACTTT. Its translation: CAISDVGAVSNSPLHF.